This paragraph covers one T cell receptor (beta chain) sequence. The source of the sample is a study of monozygotic twins with inflammatory bowel disease. Isolation of total RNA was performed on whole blood, with no prior T cell sorting. Per the germline V gene, CDR1 is MNHEY and CDR2 is SVGAGI. The CDR3 has 13 residues. No DNA is given; TCRdb re-called the 5' RACE reads and lists each CDR3 protein once. This sample's table has 440,000 or so distinct CDR3 sequences. Sample: blood. The TCR sequence derives from a human donor with ulcerative colitis or Crohn's disease, or a healthy co-twin of an affected twin (not recorded which). The chain couples TRBV6-5 to TRBJ2-3; TCRdb's D call, TRBD2, is unchecked because there is no DNA. Here the CDR3 reads CASSIEAGGIRYF.